The 27 T cell receptor beta chains below all came from one sample that was sequenced in a study of response to subunit inactivated influenza vaccine (dated by TCRdb to 2017 to 2018). Library creation used RT-PCR. Instrument used: Illumina HiSeq 2500. TCRdb applied fastp at Q25 and MiXCR to the public reads, then kept only in-frame beta chains. Under each unique CDR3 protein, matching rows form one entry showing the most common genes and DNA. The sample has more than 450,000 distinct CDR3 sequences on record, about 7.6% of them singletons. Roughly 13% of the sample lies in the top ten. The source material was PBMCs from blood, sampled around 25 months after vaccination. These receptors were obtained from a man between 50 and 69 years old who received an inactivated influenza vaccine. Donor details come from another sample of the same person, matched by shared clones.

The V call is TRBV5-1, the J call TRBJ1-4; no firm D call. This CDR3 has 14 amino acids. Germline V gene sequence: CDR1 SGHRS, CDR2 YFSETQ. V gave up 0 bases and J gave up 8 bases, with 11 bases separating them. CDR3 coding DNA: TGCGCCAGCAGCTTGGGGGCAGGACGGGAAAAACTGTTTTTT. Translating gives CASSLGAGREKLFF.

This clonotype was observed at least ten times. The chain has TRBV12-3 or TRBV12-4 and TRBJ1-5, with a possible D match to TRBD1 (6 bases). This CDR3 has 15 amino acids. V was trimmed by 6 bases and J by 7 bases, leaving 19 bases between them. The CDR3 is CASSPASGGEQPQHF. The CDR3 DNA follows: TGTGCCAGCAGCCCGGCCTCCGGGGGCGAACAGCCCCAGCATTTT.

This clonotype has just a few counts. This chain uses TRBV10-3 with TRBJ2-1; unclear D gene. The V end lost 6 bases, the J end lost 5 bases, and 8 bases lay between the germline ends. This CDR3 is 12 amino acids long. Germline V gene sequence: CDR1 ENHRY, CDR2 SYGVKD. This CDR3 reads CAIRGPNNEQFF. The CDR3 region has the DNA TGTGCCATCAGAGGGCCCAACAATGAGCAGTTCTTC.

V and J are TRBV29-1 and TRBJ2-1; 9 bases map to TRBD1. V dropped 7 bases and J dropped 3; count of bases not matched to a gene: 13. The CDR3 is 16 amino acids. Germline V gene lookup returns CDR1 SQVTM and CDR2 ANQGSEA. CDR3 sequence (DNA): TGCAGCGCCGAGAGATCCCTGGACAGGGGCTACAATGAGCAGTTCTTC. It translates to CSAERSLDRGYNEQFF.

This sequence joins TRBV5-6 and TRBJ1-1; the D is unclear. V shed 1 base and J shed 0 bases, with 10 bases lying between them. The length of the CDR3 is 15 residues. The germline gives CDR1 SGHDT, CDR2 YYEEEE. CDR3 sequence reads: CASSLIRRMNTEAFF. In nucleotides, the CDR3 is TGTGCCAGCAGCTTGATTCGGCGCATGAACACTGAAGCTTTCTTT.

In this sample, this clonotype turned up a few times. This chain links TRBV4-3 with TRBJ1-2; D is possibly TRBD1 (5 bases). CDR3 length: 17 residues. V dropped 0 bases and J dropped 3 bases, with 17 bases sitting between them. Per germline, CDR1 LGHNA and CDR2 YSLEER. The CDR3 spells CASSQDMGGYSDYGYTF. The CDR3 region has the DNA TGCGCCAGCAGCCAAGATATGGGGGGGTATTCTGACTATGGCTACACCTTC.

This clonotype appeared a few times. This chain joins TRBV6-5 and TRBJ1-6; TRBD1 agrees at 9 bases. Germline V CDR1 and CDR2: MNHEY, SVGAGI. V trimming: 0 bases; J trimming: 9 bases; junction bases outside the gene matches: 3. The CDR3 has 15 residues. CDR3 coding DNA: TGTGCCAGCAGTTACTCGGACAGGGGAGGTTCACCCCTCCACTTT. Encoded protein: CASSYSDRGGSPLHF.

This clonotype was seen ten or more times. The chain combines TRBV20-1 with TRBJ2-1, with D perhaps TRBD2 (6 bases). Germline-derived CDR1 and CDR2 are DFQATT and SNEGSKA (reference sequence). This CDR3 has 17 residues. V shed 5 bases and J shed 4 bases, with 24 bases lying between them. The CDR3 loop reads CSAQPVGREGSYNEQFF. The CDR3 DNA is TGCAGTGCTCAACCGGTTGGGCGGGAAGGCTCTTACAATGAGCAGTTCTTC.

A remark on this clonotype: At one end the junction does not follow the germline gene, possibly because of a read error. The chain employs TRBV5-1 and TRBJ2-5, with D perhaps matching TRBD2 (5 bases). The CDR3 loop spans 15 amino acids. Germline V gene lookup returns CDR1 SGHRS and CDR2 YFSETQ. CDR3 amino acids: CASSMDSGRRETQYF. CDR3 nucleotide sequence: TGCGCAAGCAGCATGGACTCGGGTCGGAGGGAGACCCAGTACTTC.

There are a few counts of this clonotype. The rearrangement uses TRBV6-2 or TRBV6-3 and TRBJ2-7, with D hard to call. CDR1 MNHEY and CDR2 SVGEGT come from the germline V gene. V dropped 6 bases and J dropped 1 base, with 16 bases sitting between them. This CDR3 region has 15 residues. This chain's CDR3 is CASSDGPFESYEQYF. The CDR3 DNA reads TGTGCCAGCAGCGATGGACCGTTCGAATCCTACGAGCAGTACTTC.

This chain joins TRBV11-2 and TRBJ1-3; D is unresolved. Germline V CDR1 and CDR2: SGHAT, FQNNGV. The V gene lost 6 bases and the J gene lost 0 bases, with 9 bases spanning the gap. The CDR3 is 14 residues long. The CDR3 DNA follows: TGTGCCAGCAGACAACCAAGCTCTGGAAACACCATATATTTT. It is translated as CASRQPSSGNTIYF. Full variable domain (remainder filled in from reference TRBV11-2 and TRBJ1-3): EAGVAQSPRYKIIEKRQSVAFWCNPISGHATLYWYQQILGQGPKLLIQFQNNGVVDDSQLPKDRFSAERLKGVDSTLKIQPAKLEDSAVYLCASRQPSSGNTIYFGEGSWLTVV.

This clonotype was detected ten times or more. The chain combines TRBV20-1 with TRBJ1-2; tentatively, D is TRBD1 (5 bases). V lost 2 bases, J lost 0 bases, and 10 bases lay in between. In germline, CDR1 is DFQATT, CDR2 SNEGSKA (reference sequence). This CDR3 contains 14 residues. The CDR3 loop reads CSARPRGTNYGYTF. The DNA for the CDR3 is TGCAGTGCTAGACCCCGGGGGACTAACTATGGCTACACCTTC.

This clonotype was detected only a few times. V gene TRBV5-1 combines with J gene TRBJ2-2; TRBD1 agrees at 8 bases. V lost 2 bases to trimming and J lost 1 base; unmatched junction nucleotides: 4. Germline CDR1 is SGHRS and CDR2 is YFSETQ. The CDR3 sequence is 16 residues long. The DNA of the CDR3 is TGCGCCAGCAGCTTATCCACAGGGGGGAACACCGGGGAGCTGTTTTTT. Its translation is CASSLSTGGNTGELFF.

The V and J genes are TRBV12-3 or TRBV12-4 and TRBJ1-6; the match to TRBD1 covers 12 bases. The CDR3 is 19 amino acids. Trimming took 7 bases from V and 9 from J; bases not matched to a gene: 19. CDR3 amino acids: CASTPSGDRGLRRRSPLHF. In DNA, the CDR3 is TGTGCCAGCACCCCATCCGGGGACAGGGGGCTCCGAAGGCGTTCACCCCTCCACTTT.

This clonotype was seen only a few times. The chain combines TRBV4-2 with TRBJ1-4, with 8 bases matching TRBD1. The CDR3 extends over 18 amino acids. The V gene's germline CDR1 is LGHNA and CDR2 YNFKEQ. V lost 0 bases, J lost 6 bases, and 12 bases stayed unmatched. The DNA for the CDR3 is TGTGCCAGCAGCCAAGATTGGGTGAGGGGCAGGGGGCATGAAAAACTGTTTTTT. As protein: CASSQDWVRGRGHEKLFF.

The chain combines TRBV5-1 with TRBJ2-7; TRBD1 aligns across 8 bases. The CDR3 has 14 residues. Germline CDR1 reads SGHRS; CDR2 reads YFSETQ. The trim removed 3 bases at V and 2 bases at J, leaving 4 bases unmatched. The CDR3 protein is CASSWDRPAYEQYF. CDR3 nucleotides: TGCGCCAGCAGCTGGGACAGGCCGGCCTACGAGCAGTACTTC.

This clonotype was seen a handful of times. The chain is built from TRBV27 and TRBJ2-7, with no clear D. The CDR3 runs to 11 residues. The germline V and J ends were trimmed by 7 bases and 3 bases, with 7 bases remaining between them. Germline V lookup: CDR1 MNHEY, CDR2 SMNVEV (reference sequence). CDR3: CASIKVYEQYF. The CDR3 DNA follows: TGTGCCAGCATTAAGGTCTACGAGCAGTACTTC.

This clonotype was detected a few times. V usage is TRBV4-1 and J usage is TRBJ2-5, with a weak D call TRBD1 (5 bases). This CDR3 has 15 residues. Trimming took off 5 bases at V and 5 bases at J, with 18 bases between the two ends. CDR1 is MGHRA and CDR2 is YSYEKL in the germline V gene. CDR3 DNA: TGCGCCAGCAGCGGTCCCGGCAGGGTGATGGAGACCCAGTACTTC. It is translated as CASSGPGRVMETQYF.

This clonotype has ten or more counts. This rearrangement joins TRBV7-6 to TRBJ1-6, with TRBD1 as a possible D gene (6 bases). Trimming pared 5 bases from V and 0 bases from J, leaving 11 bases between. The CDR3 extends over 16 amino acids. The germline V gene encodes CDR1 SGHVS and CDR2 FNYEAQ. CDR3 nucleotides: TGTGCCAGCAGCCCGGACAGCGGCTCCTATAATTCACCCCTCCACTTT. Translating gives CASSPDSGSYNSPLHF.

In this sample, this clonotype turned up a few times. This sequence joins TRBV28 and TRBJ1-6; 7 bases are shared with TRBD1. In germline, CDR1 is MDHEN, CDR2 SYDVKM. The V gene end was trimmed by 7 bases and the J gene end by 7 bases; junction bases not matched to a gene: 7. The CDR3 is made up of 14 amino acids. The CDR3: CASNRDRLNSPLHF. In DNA, the CDR3 is TGTGCCAGCAACAGGGACAGACTCAATTCACCCCTCCACTTT.

This clonotype was seen many times. The chain links TRBV6-4 to TRBJ2-4; D is unresolved. The CDR3 loop spans 12 amino acids. Germline V CDR1 and CDR2: MRHNA, SNTAGT. Trimming stripped 10 bases from V and 6 bases from J, with 13 bases between. CDR3 region: CAMHPMGNIQYF. The CDR3, as DNA: TGTGCCATGCACCCAATGGGAAACATTCAGTACTTC.

This clonotype was counted a few times. The V and J genes are TRBV9 and TRBJ2-2; weak D call: TRBD1 (6 bases). V gave up 0 bases and J gave up 5 bases, with 11 bases separating them. The CDR3 consists of 15 residues. Per the germline V gene, CDR1 is SGDLS and CDR2 is YYNGEE. CDR3 DNA sequence: TGTGCCAGCAGCGTAGTCAGGGGAGATACCGGGGAGCTGTTTTTT. This codes for CASSVVRGDTGELFF.

The V call is TRBV25-1, the J call TRBJ2-3, with a weak D call TRBD2 (5 bases). The germline V and J ends were trimmed by 3 bases and 0 bases, with 13 bases remaining between them. The CDR3 has 16 residues. The germline CDR1 and CDR2 sequences are MGHDK and SYGVNS. The CDR3 DNA reads TGTGCCAGCAGTGAGTGGGCTAGCCCGAGCACAGATACGCAGTATTTT. This encodes CASSEWASPSTDTQYF.

This clonotype showed up many times. The V and J genes are TRBV6-1 and TRBJ2-1, with D perhaps TRBD2 (6 bases). The CDR3 has 15 residues. CDR1 is MNHNS, CDR2 SASEGT, per germline. The V gene lost 5 bases and the J gene lost 0 bases, with 11 bases spanning the gap. The CDR3 is CASSKTRSSYNEQFF. DNA of the CDR3: TGTGCCAGCAGTAAGACTAGGAGCTCCTACAATGAGCAGTTCTTC.

This clonotype was detected a few times. This chain uses TRBV6-1 with TRBJ1-2, with TRBD1 matching 7 bases. This CDR3 contains 14 residues. Per the germline V gene, CDR1 is MNHNS and CDR2 is SASEGT. After removal of 2 bases from V and 4 bases from J, the junction contained 4 bases not matched to a gene. CDR3 sequence: CASSEIGGVYGYTF. CDR3 nucleotide sequence: TGTGCCAGCAGTGAAATAGGGGGCGTCTATGGCTACACCTTC.

This clonotype was picked up many times. CDR3 in DNA: TGTGCCAGCAGTCCCACGACATGGGACGAGCAGTACTTC. Translating gives CASSPTTWDEQYF. V usage is TRBV6-1 and J usage is TRBJ2-7; D is undetermined. CDR1 and CDR2 (germline): MNHNS, SASEGT. The length of the CDR3 is 13 residues. V gave up 5 bases and J gave up 5 bases, with 13 bases separating them.

This clonotype has ten or more counts. V and J are TRBV3-1 and TRBJ1-3; D uncertain. CDR3 length: 15 residues. The germline V and J ends were trimmed by 2 bases and 0 bases, with 8 bases remaining between them. Per germline, CDR1 LGHDT and CDR2 YNNKEL (reference sequence). The CDR3 region has the DNA TGTGCCAGCAGCCAAAACGGATTCTCTGGAAACACCATATATTTT. Amino acids: CASSQNGFSGNTIYF.